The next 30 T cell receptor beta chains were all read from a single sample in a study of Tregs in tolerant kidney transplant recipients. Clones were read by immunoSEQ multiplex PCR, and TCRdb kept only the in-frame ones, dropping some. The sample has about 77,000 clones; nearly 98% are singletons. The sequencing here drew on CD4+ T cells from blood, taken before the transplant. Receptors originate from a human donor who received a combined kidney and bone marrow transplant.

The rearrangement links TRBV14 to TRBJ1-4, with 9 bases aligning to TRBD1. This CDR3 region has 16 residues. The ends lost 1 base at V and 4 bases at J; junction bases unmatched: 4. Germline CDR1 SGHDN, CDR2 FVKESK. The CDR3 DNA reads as TGTGCCAGCAGCCAAGCCGGGACAGGGATTAATGAAAAACTGTTTTTT. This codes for CASSQAGTGINEKLFF. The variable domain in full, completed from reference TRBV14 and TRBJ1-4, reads EAGVTQFPSHSVIEKGQTVTLRCDPISGHDNLYWYRRVMGKEIKFLLHFVKESKQDESGMPNNRFLAERTGGTYSTLKVQPAELEDSGVYFCASSQAGTGINEKLFFGSGTQLSVL.

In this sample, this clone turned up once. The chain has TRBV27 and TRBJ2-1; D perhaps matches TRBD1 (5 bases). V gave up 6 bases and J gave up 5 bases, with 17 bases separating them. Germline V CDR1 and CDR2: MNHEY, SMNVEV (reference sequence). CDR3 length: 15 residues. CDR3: CASSPVAGWDNEQFF. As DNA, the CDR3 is TGTGCCAGCAGCCCAGTCGCAGGGTGGGACAATGAGCAGTTCTTC.

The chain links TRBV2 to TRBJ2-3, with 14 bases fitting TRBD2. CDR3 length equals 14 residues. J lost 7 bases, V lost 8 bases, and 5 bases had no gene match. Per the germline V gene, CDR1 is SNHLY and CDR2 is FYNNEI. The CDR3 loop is CASQTSGRGNTQYF. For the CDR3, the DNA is TGTGCCAGCCAGACTAGCGGGAGGGGGAATACGCAGTATTTT.

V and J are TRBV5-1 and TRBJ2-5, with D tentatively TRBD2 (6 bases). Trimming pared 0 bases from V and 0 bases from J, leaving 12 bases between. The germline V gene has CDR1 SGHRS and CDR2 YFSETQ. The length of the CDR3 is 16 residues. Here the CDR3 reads CASSLGSAGNQETQYF. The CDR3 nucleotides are TGCGCCAGCAGCTTGGGGTCTGCGGGAAACCAAGAGACCCAGTACTTC.

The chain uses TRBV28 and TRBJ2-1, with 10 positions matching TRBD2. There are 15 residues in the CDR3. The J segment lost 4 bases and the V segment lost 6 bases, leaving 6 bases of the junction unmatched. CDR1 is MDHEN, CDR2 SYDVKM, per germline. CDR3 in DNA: TGTGCCAGCAGATTAGCGGGGGGTTTTTACAATGAGCAGTTCTTC. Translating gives CASRLAGGFYNEQFF.

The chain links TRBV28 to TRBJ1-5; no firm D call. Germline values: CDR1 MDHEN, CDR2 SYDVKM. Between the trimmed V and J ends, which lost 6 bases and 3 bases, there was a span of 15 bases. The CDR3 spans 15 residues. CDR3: CASRLAAPSNQPQHF. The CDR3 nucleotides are TGTGCCAGCAGACTCGCCGCCCCTTCCAATCAGCCCCAGCATTTT.

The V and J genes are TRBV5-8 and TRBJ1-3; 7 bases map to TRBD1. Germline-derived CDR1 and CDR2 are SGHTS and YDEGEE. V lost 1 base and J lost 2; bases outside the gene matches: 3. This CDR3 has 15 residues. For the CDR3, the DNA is TGTGCCAGCAGCTTGAGGGGACAGACTGGAAACACCATATATTTT. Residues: CASSLRGQTGNTIYF. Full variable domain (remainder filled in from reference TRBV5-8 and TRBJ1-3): EAGVTQSPTHLIKTRGQQATLRCSPISGHTSVYWYQQALGLGLQFLLWYDEGEERNRGNFPPRFSGRQFPNYSSELNVNALELEDSALYLCASSLRGQTGNTIYFGEGSWLTVV.

The CDR3 is CASSLGQGGTQHF. Here the CDR3 DNA reads TGTGCCAGCAGCTTGGGGCAGGGAGGGACCCAGCATTTT. The chain uses TRBV5-6 and TRBJ1-5; D is perhaps TRBD1 (5 bases). V was shortened by 0 bases and J by 11 bases, with 12 bases between the two germline ends. The CDR3 extends over 13 amino acids. Per germline, CDR1 SGHDT and CDR2 YYEEEE.

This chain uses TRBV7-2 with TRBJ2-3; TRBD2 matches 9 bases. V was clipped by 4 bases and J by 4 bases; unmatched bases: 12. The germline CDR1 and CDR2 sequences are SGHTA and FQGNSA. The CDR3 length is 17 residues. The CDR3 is CASSYGTSQGRADTQYF. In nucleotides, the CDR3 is TGTGCCAGCAGCTATGGGACTAGCCAAGGGCGCGCAGATACGCAGTATTTT.

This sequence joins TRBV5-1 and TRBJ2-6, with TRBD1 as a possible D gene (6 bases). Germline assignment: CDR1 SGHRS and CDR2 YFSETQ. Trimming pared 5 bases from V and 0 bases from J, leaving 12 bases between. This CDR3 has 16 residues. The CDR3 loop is CASRITGNSGANVLTF. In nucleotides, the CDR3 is TGCGCCAGCAGGATAACAGGGAACTCTGGGGCCAACGTCCTGACTTTC.

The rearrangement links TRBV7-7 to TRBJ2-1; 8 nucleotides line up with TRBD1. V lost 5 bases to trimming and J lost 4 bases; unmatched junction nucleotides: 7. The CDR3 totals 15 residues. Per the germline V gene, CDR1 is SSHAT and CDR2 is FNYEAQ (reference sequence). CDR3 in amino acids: CASSPGTGAYNEQFF. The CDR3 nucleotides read TGTGCCAGCAGCCCCGGGACAGGAGCATACAATGAGCAGTTCTTC.

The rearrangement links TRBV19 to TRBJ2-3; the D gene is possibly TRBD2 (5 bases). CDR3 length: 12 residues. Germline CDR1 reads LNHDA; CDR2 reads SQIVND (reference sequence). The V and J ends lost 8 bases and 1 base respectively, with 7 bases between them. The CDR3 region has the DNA TGTGCCAGTCATAGCGGCACAGATACGCAGTATTTT. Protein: CASHSGTDTQYF.

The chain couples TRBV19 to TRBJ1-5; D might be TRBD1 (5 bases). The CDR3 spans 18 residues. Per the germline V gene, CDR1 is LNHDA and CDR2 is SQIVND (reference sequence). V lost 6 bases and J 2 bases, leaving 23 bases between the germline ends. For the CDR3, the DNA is TGTGCCAGTAGGAGCAGCCAGGGAGGGGTTGTGGGCAATCAGCCCCAGCATTTT. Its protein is CASRSSQGGVVGNQPQHF.

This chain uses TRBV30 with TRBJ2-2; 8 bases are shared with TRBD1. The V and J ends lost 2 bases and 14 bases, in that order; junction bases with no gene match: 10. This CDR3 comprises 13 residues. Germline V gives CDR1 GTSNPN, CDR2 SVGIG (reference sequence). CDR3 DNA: TGTGCCTGGAGTTCTATTCCGGGACAGGCTCTGTTTTTT. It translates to CAWSSIPGQALFF.

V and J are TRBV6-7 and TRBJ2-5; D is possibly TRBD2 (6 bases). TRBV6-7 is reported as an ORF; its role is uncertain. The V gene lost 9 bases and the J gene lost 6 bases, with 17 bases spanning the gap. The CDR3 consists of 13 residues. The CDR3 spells CARPGDDYKTQYF. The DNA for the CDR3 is TGTGCCAGGCCGGGGGACGATTACAAGACCCAGTACTTC.

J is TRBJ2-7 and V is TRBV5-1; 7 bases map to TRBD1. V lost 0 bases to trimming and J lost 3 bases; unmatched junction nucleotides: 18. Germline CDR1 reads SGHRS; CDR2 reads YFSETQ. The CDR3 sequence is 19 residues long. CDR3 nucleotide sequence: TGCGCCAGCAGCTTGGGTCCACAGGGGTCGCGGACCCTCTACTACGAGCAGTACTTC. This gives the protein CASSLGPQGSRTLYYEQYF.

The CDR3 loop is CASSNPSGMSSYNEQFF. In DNA form, the CDR3 reads TGCGCCAGCAGCAATCCCAGCGGGATGAGCTCCTACAATGAGCAGTTCTTC. This rearrangement joins TRBV5-1 to TRBJ2-1; 7 bases line up with TRBD2. The CDR3 consists of 17 residues. Looked up from germline, CDR1 is SGHRS and CDR2 is YFSETQ. Losses at the gene ends were 4 bases for V and 0 bases for J; bases not matched to a gene: 10.

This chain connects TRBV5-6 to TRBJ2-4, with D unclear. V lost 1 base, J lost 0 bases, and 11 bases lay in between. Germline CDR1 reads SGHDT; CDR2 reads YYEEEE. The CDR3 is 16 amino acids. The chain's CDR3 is CASSLMALLAKNIQYF. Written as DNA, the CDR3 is TGTGCCAGCAGCTTGATGGCTCTCCTAGCCAAAAACATTCAGTACTTC.

The CDR3 DNA reads as TGTGCCAGCTCACCTACGACAGGCTACTATGGCTACACCTTC. Translation: CASSPTTGYYGYTF. J is TRBJ1-2 and V is TRBV18, with a possible D match to TRBD1 (6 bases). The V end was cut by 3 bases, the J end by 3 bases, with 11 bases between. This CDR3 comprises 14 residues. Germline CDR1 reads KGHSH; CDR2 reads LQKENI.

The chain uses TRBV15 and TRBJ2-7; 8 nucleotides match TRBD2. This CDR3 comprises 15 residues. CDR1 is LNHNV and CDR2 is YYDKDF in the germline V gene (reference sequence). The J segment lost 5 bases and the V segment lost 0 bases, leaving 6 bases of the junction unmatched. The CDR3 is CATSRDPGGANEQYF. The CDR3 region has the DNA TGTGCCACCAGCAGAGATCCGGGGGGGGCCAACGAGCAGTACTTC.

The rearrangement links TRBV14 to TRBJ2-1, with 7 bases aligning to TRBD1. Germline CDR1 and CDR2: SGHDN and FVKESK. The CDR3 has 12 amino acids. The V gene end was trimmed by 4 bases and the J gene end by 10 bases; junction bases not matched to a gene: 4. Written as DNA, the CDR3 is TGTGCCAGCAGCCCTTGGACAGGAGAGCAGTTCTTC. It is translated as CASSPWTGEQFF.

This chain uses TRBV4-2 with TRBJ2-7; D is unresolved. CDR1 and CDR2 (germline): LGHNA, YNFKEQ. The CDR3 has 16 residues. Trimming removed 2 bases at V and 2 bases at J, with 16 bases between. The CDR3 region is CASSQIVSATTYEQYF. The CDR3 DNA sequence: TGTGCCAGCAGCCAAATCGTGTCAGCAACTACCTACGAGCAGTACTTC.

The CDR3 region is CASSPRLAGDNIQYF. The CDR3 DNA reads TGTGCCAGCAGCCCGAGACTAGCGGGAGACAACATTCAGTACTTC. V gene TRBV7-2 combines with J gene TRBJ2-4; 12 nucleotides align to TRBD2. The junction had 6 bases not matched to a gene; V was cut back by 5 bases and J by 7 bases. The CDR3 extends over 15 amino acids. CDR1 SGHTA and CDR2 FQGNSA come from the germline V gene.

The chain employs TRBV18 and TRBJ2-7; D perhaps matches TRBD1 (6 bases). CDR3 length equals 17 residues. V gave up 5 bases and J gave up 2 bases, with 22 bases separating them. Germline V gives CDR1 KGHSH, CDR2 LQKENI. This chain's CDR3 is CASSEPGRQGYPYEQYF. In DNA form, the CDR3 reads TGTGCCAGCTCAGAGCCGGGACGTCAGGGGTATCCCTACGAGCAGTACTTC.

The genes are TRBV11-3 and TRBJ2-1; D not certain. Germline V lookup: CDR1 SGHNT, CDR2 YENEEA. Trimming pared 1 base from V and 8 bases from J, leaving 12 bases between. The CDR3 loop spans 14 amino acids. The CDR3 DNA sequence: TGTGCCAGCAGCTTAGGACTGACGGCCGATGAGCAGTTCTTC. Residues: CASSLGLTADEQFF.

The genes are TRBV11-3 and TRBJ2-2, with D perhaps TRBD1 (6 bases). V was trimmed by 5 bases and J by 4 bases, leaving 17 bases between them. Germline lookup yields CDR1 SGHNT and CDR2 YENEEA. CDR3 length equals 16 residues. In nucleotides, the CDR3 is TGTGCCAGCAGCCGAGAACCGGGACACAGCACCGGGGAGCTGTTTTTT. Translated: CASSREPGHSTGELFF.

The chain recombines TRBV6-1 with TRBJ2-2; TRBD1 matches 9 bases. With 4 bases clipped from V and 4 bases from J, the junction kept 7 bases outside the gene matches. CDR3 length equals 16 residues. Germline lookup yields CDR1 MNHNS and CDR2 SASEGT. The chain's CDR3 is CASSVRTGARTGELFF. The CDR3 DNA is TGTGCCAGCAGTGTACGGACAGGGGCTCGCACCGGGGAGCTGTTTTTT.

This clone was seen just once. The CDR3 region has the DNA TGCGCCAGCAGCCAAGTACTAGCGGGCGGCACAGATACGCAGTATTTT. Residues: CASSQVLAGGTDTQYF. The chain carries TRBV4-3 and TRBJ2-3; 9 bases align to TRBD2. Per germline, CDR1 LGHNA and CDR2 YSLEER. This CDR3 contains 16 residues. The trim removed 1 base at V and 1 base at J, leaving 3 bases unmatched.

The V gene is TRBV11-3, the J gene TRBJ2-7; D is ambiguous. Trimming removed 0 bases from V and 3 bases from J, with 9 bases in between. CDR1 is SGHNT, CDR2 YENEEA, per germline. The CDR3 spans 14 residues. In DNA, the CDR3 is TGTGCCAGCAGCTTAGAGAACAGAAACTACGAGCAGTACTTC. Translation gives CASSLENRNYEQYF.

The CDR3 loop reads CASSFQTNTEAFF. CDR3 bases: TGTGCCAGCAGCTTTCAAACTAACACTGAAGCTTTCTTT. This chain uses TRBV11-1 with TRBJ1-1; D remains unclear. There are 13 residues in the CDR3. V dropped 3 bases and J dropped 2 bases, with 7 bases sitting between them. Germline V gene data show CDR1 as SGHAT and CDR2 as FQDESV (reference sequence).